This T cell receptor (beta chain) derives from a study of blood T cell repertoires in COVID-19. Turning to the study itself: The study drew acute and convalescent COVID-19 samples from the United States, Italy and Spain. Sample material is recorded as cDNA or gDNA derived from T cells, B-cell-depleted T cells, or PBMCs.

Authors' processing steps: It was from reference gene primer amplification that nucleated cell counts were estimated. Profiled with immunoSEQ multiplex PCR; TCRdb holds only in-frame clones, not every one. V and J calls and clone size follow that table, whereas D and trimming were derived from the DNA. The repertoire holds hundreds of thousands of clones, with approximately 87% as singletons. Germline CDR1 KGHDR, CDR2 SFDVKD. The J segment lost 2 bases and the V segment lost 0 bases, leaving 7 bases of the junction unmatched. The CDR3 has 18 amino acids. The clonotype comes from a woman between 40 and 55 years old who had recovered from COVID-19. The specimen sequenced was peripheral blood. V gene TRBV24-1 combines with J gene TRBJ2-2; 8 nucleotides match TRBD2. The CDR3 DNA follows: TGTGCCACCAGTGATTTGCGGGGGGGCTATTTAAACACCGGGGAGCTGTTTTTT. It is translated as CATSDLRGGYLNTGELFF.